This T cell receptor beta chain originates from a study of Graves' ophthalmopathy and Graves' hyperthyroidism. Overall study findings and caveats: Clonotypes were expanded in thyroid at above 0.001 frequency, and most also appeared in blood.

This clonotype was found many times. Its antigen is unknown. Trimming took 5 bases from V and 8 from J, leaving 24 bases between them. This CDR3 spans 17 amino acids. Looked up from germline, CDR1 is LNHNV and CDR2 is YYDKDF (reference sequence). Amplification of the TCR beta CDR3 regions used RNA transcripts (as template). Following a first-round RT-PCR that used HTBI primers, a second-round multiplex PCR was carried out. Using its own MiXCR run on the multiplex PCR reads, TCRdb lists one record per CDR3 protein. The data show over 650,000 distinct CDR3 sequences, with 35% to 45% seen just once and over 2.5% held by the top ten. In donors with ophthalmopathy, activity was moderate-to-severe, with CAS ≥3, NOSPECS ≥4 and duration under 3 months.

J is TRBJ1-4 and V is TRBV15; D not resolved. Sequenced input: peripheral blood. The clonotype was recovered from an adult man with Graves' ophthalmopathy. Here the CDR3 reads CATSGLTGSGIIEKLFF. As DNA, the CDR3 is TGTGCCACCAGCGGCTTAACCGGGTCAGGAATAATCGAAAAACTGTTTTTT. The full variable domain, with the rest looked up from reference TRBV15 and TRBJ1-4, is DAMVIQNPRYQVTQFGKPVTLSCSQTLNHNVMYWYQQKSSQAPKLLFHYYDKDFNNEADTPDNFQSRRPNTSFCFLDIRSPGLGDTAMYLCATSGLTGSGIIEKLFFGSGTQLSVL.